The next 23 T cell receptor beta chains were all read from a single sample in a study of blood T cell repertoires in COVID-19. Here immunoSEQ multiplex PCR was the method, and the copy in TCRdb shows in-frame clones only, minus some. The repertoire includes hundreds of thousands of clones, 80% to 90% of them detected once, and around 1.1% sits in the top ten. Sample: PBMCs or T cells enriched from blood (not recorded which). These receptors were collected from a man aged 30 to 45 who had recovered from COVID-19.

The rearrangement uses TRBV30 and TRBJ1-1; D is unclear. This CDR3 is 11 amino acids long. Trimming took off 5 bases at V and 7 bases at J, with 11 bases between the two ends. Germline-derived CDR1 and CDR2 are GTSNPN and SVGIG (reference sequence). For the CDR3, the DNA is TGTGCCTGGGGGTCAATCGGTGAAGCTTTCTTT. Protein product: CAWGSIGEAFF.

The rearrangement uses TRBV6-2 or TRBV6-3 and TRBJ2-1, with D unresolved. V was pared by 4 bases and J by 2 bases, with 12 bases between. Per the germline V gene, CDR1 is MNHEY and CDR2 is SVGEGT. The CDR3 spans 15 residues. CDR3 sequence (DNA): TGTGCCAGCAGTTTATCAAGCCGAACCTACAATGAGCAGTTCTTC. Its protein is CASSLSSRTYNEQFF.

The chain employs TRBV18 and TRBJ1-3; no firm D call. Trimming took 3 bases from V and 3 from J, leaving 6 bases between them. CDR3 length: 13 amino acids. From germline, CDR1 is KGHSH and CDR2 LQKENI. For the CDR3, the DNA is TGTGCCAGCTCACCGGCGGATGGAAACACCATATATTTT. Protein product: CASSPADGNTIYF.

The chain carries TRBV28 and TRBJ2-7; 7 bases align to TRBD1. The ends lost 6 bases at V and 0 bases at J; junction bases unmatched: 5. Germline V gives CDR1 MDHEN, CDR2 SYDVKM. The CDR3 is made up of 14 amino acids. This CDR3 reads CASRGTADSYEQYF. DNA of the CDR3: TGTGCCAGCAGAGGGACAGCGGACTCCTACGAGCAGTACTTC.

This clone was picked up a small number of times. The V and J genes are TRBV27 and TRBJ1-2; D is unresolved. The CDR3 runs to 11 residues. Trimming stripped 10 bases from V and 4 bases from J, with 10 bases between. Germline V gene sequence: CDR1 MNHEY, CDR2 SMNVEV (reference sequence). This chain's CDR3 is CATGELYGYTF. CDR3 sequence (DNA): TGTGCCACCGGAGAACTCTATGGCTACACCTTC.

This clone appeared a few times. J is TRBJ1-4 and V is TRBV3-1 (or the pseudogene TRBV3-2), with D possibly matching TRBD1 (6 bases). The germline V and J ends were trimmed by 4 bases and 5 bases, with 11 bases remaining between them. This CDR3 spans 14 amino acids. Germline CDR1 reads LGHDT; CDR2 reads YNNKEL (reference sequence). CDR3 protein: CASSPGQPNEKLFF. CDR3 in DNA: TGTGCCAGCAGCCCCGGACAGCCGAATGAAAAACTGTTTTTT.

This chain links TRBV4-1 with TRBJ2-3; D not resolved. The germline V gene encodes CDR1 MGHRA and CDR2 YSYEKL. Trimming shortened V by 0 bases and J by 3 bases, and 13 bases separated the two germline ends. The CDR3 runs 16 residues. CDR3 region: CASSQDLPRGTDTQYF. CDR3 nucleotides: TGCGCCAGCAGCCAAGATCTCCCTAGAGGTACAGATACGCAGTATTTT.

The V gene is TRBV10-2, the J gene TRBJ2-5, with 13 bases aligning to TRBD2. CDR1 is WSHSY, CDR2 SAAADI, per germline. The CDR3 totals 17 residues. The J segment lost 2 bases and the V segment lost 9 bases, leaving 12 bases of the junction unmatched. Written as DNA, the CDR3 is TGCGCCAGTTGCGTAGGACTAGCGGGAGTTCGGCAAGAGACCCAGTACTTC. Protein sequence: CASCVGLAGVRQETQYF.

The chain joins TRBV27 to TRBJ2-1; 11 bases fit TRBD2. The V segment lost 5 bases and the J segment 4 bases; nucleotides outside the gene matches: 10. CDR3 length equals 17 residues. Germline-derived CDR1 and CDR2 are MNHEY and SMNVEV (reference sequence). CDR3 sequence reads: CASSPPPGLAAYNEQFF. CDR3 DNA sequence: TGTGCCAGCAGTCCTCCTCCGGGACTAGCGGCTTACAATGAGCAGTTCTTC.

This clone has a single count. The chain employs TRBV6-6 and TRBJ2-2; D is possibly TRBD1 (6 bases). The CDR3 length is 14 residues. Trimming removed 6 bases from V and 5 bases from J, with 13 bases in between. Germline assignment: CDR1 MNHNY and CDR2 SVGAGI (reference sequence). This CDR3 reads CASRQTGYTGELFF. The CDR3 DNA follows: TGTGCCAGCAGGCAAACAGGGTATACCGGGGAGCTGTTTTTT.

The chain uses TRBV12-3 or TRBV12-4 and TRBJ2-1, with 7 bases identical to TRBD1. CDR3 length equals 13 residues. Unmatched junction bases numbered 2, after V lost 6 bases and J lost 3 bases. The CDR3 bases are TGTGCCAGCAGGTGGGACAGCTACAATGAGCAGTTCTTC. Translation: CASRWDSYNEQFF.

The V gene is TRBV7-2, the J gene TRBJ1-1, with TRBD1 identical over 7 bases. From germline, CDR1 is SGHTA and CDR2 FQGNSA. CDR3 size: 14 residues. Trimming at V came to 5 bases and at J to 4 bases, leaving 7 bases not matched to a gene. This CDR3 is CASSHRGRGTEAFF. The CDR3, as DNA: TGTGCCAGCAGCCACAGGGGACGAGGCACTGAAGCTTTCTTT.

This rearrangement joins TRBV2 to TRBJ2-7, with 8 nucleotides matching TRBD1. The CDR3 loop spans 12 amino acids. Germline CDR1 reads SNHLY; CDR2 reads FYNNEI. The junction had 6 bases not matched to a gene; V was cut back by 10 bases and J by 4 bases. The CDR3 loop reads CANGQGGYEQYF. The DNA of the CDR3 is TGTGCCAACGGACAGGGTGGGTACGAGCAGTACTTC.

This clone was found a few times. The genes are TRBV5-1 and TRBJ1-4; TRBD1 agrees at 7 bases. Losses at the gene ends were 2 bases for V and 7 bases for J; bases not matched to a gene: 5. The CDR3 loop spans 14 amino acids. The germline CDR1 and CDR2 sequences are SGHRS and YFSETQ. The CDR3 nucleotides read TGCGCCAGCAGCTTAGGGGGCGCCGGTGAAAAACTGTTTTTT. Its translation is CASSLGGAGEKLFF.

CDR3 in DNA: TGTGCCAGCAGACCCCAGGGAAACACCGGGGAGCTGTTTTTT. As protein: CASRPQGNTGELFF. This chain joins TRBV28 and TRBJ2-2, with a weak D call TRBD1 (5 bases). The CDR3 is 14 amino acids. The germline V and J ends were trimmed by 6 bases and 2 bases, with 10 bases remaining between them. Germline CDR1 and CDR2: MDHEN and SYDVKM.

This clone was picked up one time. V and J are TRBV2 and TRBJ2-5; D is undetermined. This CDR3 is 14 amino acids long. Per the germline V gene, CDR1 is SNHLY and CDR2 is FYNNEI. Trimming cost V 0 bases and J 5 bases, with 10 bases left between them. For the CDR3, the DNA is TGTGCCAGCAGTGAAGCCACTACCGGGGAGACCCAGTACTTC. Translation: CASSEATTGETQYF.

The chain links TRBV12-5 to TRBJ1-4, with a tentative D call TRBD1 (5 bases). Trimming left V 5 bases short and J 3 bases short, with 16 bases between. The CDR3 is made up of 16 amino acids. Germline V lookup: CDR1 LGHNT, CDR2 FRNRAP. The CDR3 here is CASGLGTSPANEKLFF. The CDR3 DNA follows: TGTGCTAGTGGTCTCGGGACTTCACCCGCTAATGAAAAACTGTTTTTT.

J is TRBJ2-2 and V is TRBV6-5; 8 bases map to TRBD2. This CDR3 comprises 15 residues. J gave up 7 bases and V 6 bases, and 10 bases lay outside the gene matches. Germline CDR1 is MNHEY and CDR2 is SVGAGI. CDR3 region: CASRPGLEQVGELFF. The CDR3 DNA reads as TGTGCCAGCAGGCCGGGACTAGAGCAGGTCGGGGAGCTGTTTTTT.

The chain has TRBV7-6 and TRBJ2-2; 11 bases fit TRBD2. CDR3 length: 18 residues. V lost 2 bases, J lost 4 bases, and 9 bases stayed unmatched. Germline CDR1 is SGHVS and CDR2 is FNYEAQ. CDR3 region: CASSLRVSGRVSTGELFF. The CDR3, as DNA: TGTGCCAGCAGCTTAAGGGTTAGCGGGAGGGTCAGCACCGGGGAGCTGTTTTTT.

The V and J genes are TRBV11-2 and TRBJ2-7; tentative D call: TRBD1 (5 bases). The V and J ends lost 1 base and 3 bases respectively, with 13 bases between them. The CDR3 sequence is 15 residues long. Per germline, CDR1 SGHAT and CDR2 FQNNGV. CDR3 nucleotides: TGTGCCAGCAGCTTAGGCCCCCCCCAGGGCTACGAGCAGTACTTC. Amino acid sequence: CASSLGPPQGYEQYF.

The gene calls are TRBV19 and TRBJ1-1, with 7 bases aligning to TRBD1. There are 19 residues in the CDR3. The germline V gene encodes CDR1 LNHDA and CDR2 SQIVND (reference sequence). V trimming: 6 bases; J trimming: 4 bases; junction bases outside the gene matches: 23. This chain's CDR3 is CASRPLRDSLYPGVTEAFF. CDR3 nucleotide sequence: TGTGCCAGTAGACCTCTCCGGGACAGTCTATACCCGGGAGTCACTGAAGCTTTCTTT.

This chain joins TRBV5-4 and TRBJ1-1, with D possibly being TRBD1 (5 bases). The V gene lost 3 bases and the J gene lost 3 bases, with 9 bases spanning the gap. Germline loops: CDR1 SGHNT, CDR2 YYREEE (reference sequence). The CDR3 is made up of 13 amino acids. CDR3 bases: TGTGCCAGCAGCTGGGGCCGGGACACTGAAGCTTTCTTT. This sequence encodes CASSWGRDTEAFF. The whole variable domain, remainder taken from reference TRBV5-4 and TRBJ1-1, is ETGVTQSPTHLIKTRGQQVTLRCSSQSGHNTVSWYQQALGQGPQFIFQYYREEENGRGNFPPRFSGLQFPNYSSELNVNALELDDSALYLCASSWGRDTEAFFGQGTRLTVV.

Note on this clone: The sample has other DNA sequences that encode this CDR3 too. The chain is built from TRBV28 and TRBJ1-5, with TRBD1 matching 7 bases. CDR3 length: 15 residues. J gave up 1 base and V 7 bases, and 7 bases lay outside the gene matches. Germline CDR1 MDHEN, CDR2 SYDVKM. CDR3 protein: CASKTDRVSNQPQHF. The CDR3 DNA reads TGTGCCAGCAAAACCGACAGGGTCAGCAATCAGCCCCAGCATTTT.